This T cell receptor beta chain was sequenced in a study of cytomegalovirus exposure and HLA in healthy donors. PCR involved 60 Vbeta and 13 Jbeta primers. Sequenced by immunoSEQ multiplex PCR; TCRdb stores in-frame clones only, minus some. The sample records 200,000 or so clones, over 65% being singletons. The receptor was derived from a boy aged 2 to 10 in good health and CMV-seronegative. Sequencing was performed on PBMCs.

This chain's CDR3 is CASGLGGGPTQYF. The CDR3 nucleotides are TGTGCCAGCGGGCTCGGGGGGGGACCAACGCAGTATTTT. This sequence joins TRBV5-4 and TRBJ2-3; 8 nucleotides align to TRBD2. After removal of 7 bases from V and 9 bases from J, the junction contained 10 bases not matched to a gene. This CDR3 contains 13 residues. Looked up from germline, CDR1 is SGHNT and CDR2 is YYREEE (reference sequence).